This TCR beta chain is drawn from a study of OX40 agonist ivuxolimab in advanced cancers. Study at large: The study gave patients intravenous ivuxolimab at 0.01 to 10 mg/kg every 2 weeks.

TCRdb's table, derived via immunoSEQ multiplex PCR, lists solely in-frame clones and lacks some. The sample records more than 70,000 clones, 81% being singletons. Study observations and caveats: Doses of 0.1 to 3.0 mg/kg were accompanied by clonal expansion of CD4+ and CD8+ blood T cells by week 6. Antigen targets of the expanded peripheral T cells went undetermined.

The investigators sampled blood at baseline, at cycle 4 day 1, and at cycle 7 day 1. CDR3 size: 16 residues. V gave up 0 bases and J gave up 6 bases; unmatched junction bases: 8. CDR1 LGHNA and CDR2 YSLEER come from the germline V gene. Turning to this clone: The antigen remains unidentified.

The TCR was taken from an adult with an advanced solid tumor such as melanoma, head and neck, liver or kidney cancer. The rearrangement uses TRBV4-3 and TRBJ2-3; 8 bases are shared with TRBD1. The sequencing here drew on CD4+ or CD8+ T cells sorted from blood, taken in a trial of the OX40 agonist ivuxolimab. For the CDR3, the DNA is TGCGCCAGCAGCCAAGATAGTAGCAGGGGGCTGGATACGCAGTATTTT. Translated: CASSQDSSRGLDTQYF.